Sequencing of this T cell receptor (beta chain) was carried out in a study of blood T cell repertoires in COVID-19. For the study at large: Sites across the United States, Italy and Spain contributed samples from acute and convalescent COVID-19. The analysed material was cDNA or gDNA that came from T cells, B-cell-depleted T cells, or PBMCs.

This clone turned up a few times. The CDR3 totals 15 residues. From germline, CDR1 is LGHNA and CDR2 YSLEER. The V gene end was trimmed by 1 base and the J gene end by 8 bases; junction bases not matched to a gene: 6. Per the study methods: Estimation of nucleated cell counts relied on the amplification of reference gene primers. Profiled with immunoSEQ multiplex PCR; TCRdb holds only in-frame clones, not every one. The V and J calls and clone size come from that table; D and trimming were worked out from the DNA. The sample lists under 80,000 clones; 85% to 90% were seen once. The V call is TRBV4-3, the J call TRBJ1-4; TRBD1 agrees at 8 bases. Sequencing used peripheral blood. This receptor was obtained from a woman of 80 years or more with active COVID-19. The CDR3 nucleotides are TGCGCCAGCAGCCAAGGTCAGGGGGCGAACGAAAAACTGTTTTTT. It is translated as CASSQGQGANEKLFF.